This T cell receptor (beta chain) was identified in a study of T cell responses to AZD1222 COVID-19 vaccine. The study's findings and limits: The peak T cell response came first, and repertoires were sampled only after it. A mostly white British donor set with more females was recruited, and clonal diversity was possibly underestimated.

A remark on this clone: Its target is unknown.

The protocol was immunoSEQ multiplex PCR, while the TCRdb copy is restricted to in-frame clones and leaves out a portion. The sample includes about 150,000 clones, approximately 87% seen only once; the top ten take about a tenth. Losses at the gene ends were 1 base for V and 0 bases for J; bases not matched to a gene: 7. The length of the CDR3 is 17 residues. Germline V gives CDR1 SGHTA, CDR2 FQGNSA. The chain recombines TRBV7-2 with TRBJ1-1; 8 bases line up with TRBD1. The sequenced sample was peripheral blood, obtained 28 days after the second AZD1222 dose. The TCR originated in an adult who received the AZD1222 COVID-19 vaccine. CDR3 sequence: CASSLVVMDRVNTEAFF. The CDR3 DNA reads as TGTGCCAGCAGCTTAGTTGTAATGGACAGGGTGAACACTGAAGCTTTCTTT.